Included here is one TCR beta chain sequence, with context. Its antigen is unknown. These data come from a study of cytomegalovirus exposure and HLA in healthy donors. The overall study: HLA-typed donors were the source of roughly 80 million unique TCRs held in an early data release. Study-wide points: Follow-up analysis later connected one missense variant in DCLRE1C with trimming of TCR beta V- and J-genes. Cytomegalovirus status was reportedly diagnosed by the classifier with high specificity and sensitivity.

This PCR relied on a set of 60 Vbeta primers and 13 Jbeta primers. The repertoire was sequenced with immunoSEQ multiplex PCR; TCRdb's copy has only in-frame clones and lacks some. The table shows roughly 150,000 clones, with 65% to 70% occurring only once. The CDR3 spans 13 residues. CDR1 and CDR2 from the germline V gene are SEHNR and FQNEAQ (reference sequence). V lost 4 bases and J lost 4, with 10 bases in between. The chain carries TRBV7-9 and TRBJ1-1; possibly TRBD1 for D (5 bases). The clonotype comes from a man aged 30 to 45 in good health and CMV-seropositive. Sequencing was done on a sample of PBMCs. The CDR3 protein is CASSSTVSTEAFF. CDR3 bases: TGTGCCAGCAGCTCGACAGTGAGCACTGAAGCTTTCTTT. The entire variable domain, with the rest obtained from reference TRBV7-9 and TRBJ1-1, is as follows: DTGVSQNPRHKITKRGQNVTFRCDPISEHNRLYWYRQTLGQGPEFLTYFQNEAQLEKSRLLSDRFSAERPKGSFSTLEIQRTEQGDSAMYLCASSSTVSTEAFFGQGTRLTVV.